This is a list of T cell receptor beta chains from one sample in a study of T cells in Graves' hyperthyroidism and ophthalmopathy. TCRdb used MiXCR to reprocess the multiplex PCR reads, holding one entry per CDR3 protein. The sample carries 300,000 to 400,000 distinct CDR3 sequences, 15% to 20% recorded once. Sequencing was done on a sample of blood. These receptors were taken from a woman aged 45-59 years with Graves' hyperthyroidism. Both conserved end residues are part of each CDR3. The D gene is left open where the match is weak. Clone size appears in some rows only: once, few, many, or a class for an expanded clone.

TGTGCCAGCAGCCTGGCGACTAGCGGTGGCAGTGAGCAGTTCTTC,CASSLATSGGSEQFF,TRBV11-3,TRBJ2-1,many,TRBD2
TGTGCCAGCAGCCCCGACGTGTCAATAGTGGGGCCTAACAATGAGCAGTTCTTC,CASSPDVSIVGPNNEQFF,TRBV12-3/TRBV12-4,TRBJ2-1,few,.
TGCAGTGTCCAGAGGTCCGGGGCCCCAGAGACCCAGTACTTC,CSVQRSGAPETQYF,TRBV20-1,TRBJ2-5,many,.
TGTGCCAGCTCCCTCGATCGGACAGTTTACAATGAGCAGTTCTTC,CASSLDRTVYNEQFF,TRBV18,TRBJ2-1,many,.
TGTGCCAGCACCCCTCTCGGGGGGAGGACAGATACGCAGTATTTT,CASTPLGGRTDTQYF,TRBV5-5,TRBJ2-3,few,TRBD2
TGTGCCAGCGCGGCTAGCACAGATACGCAGTATTTT,CASAASTDTQYF,TRBV12-3/TRBV12-4,TRBJ2-3,.,.
TGCGCCAGCAGCCCGGGCAGGGATTTGGGCAATCAGCCCCAGCATTTT,CASSPGRDLGNQPQHF,TRBV4-1,TRBJ1-5,.,.
TGTGCCAGCAGCTTAATAATGGGCGGCTCCTACAATGAGCAGTTCTTC,CASSLIMGGSYNEQFF,TRBV7-6,TRBJ2-1,.,.
TGTGCCAGCAGCTTACTAGAAGCCAATGAGCAGTTCTTC,CASSLLEANEQFF,TRBV2,TRBJ2-1,many,.
TGTGCCTGGAGTGTAGGTAGCGGGACCTACGAGCAGTACTTC,CAWSVGSGTYEQYF,TRBV30,TRBJ2-7,many,TRBD2
TGTGCCAGCAGGGACGGGCGAGGCTACACCTTC,CASRDGRGYTF,TRBV2,TRBJ1-2,many,.
TGTGCCAGCACTAAAAAGGGACTGCGATCCTACGAGCAGTACTTC,CASTKKGLRSYEQYF,TRBV6-2/TRBV6-3,TRBJ2-7,many,.
TGTGCCAGCTCAAGGGGAGACTACAATGAGCAGTTCTTC,CASSRGDYNEQFF,TRBV11-1,TRBJ2-1,few,.
TGTGCCAGCAGTTTTGGGGGGAGGAACGAGCAGTACTTC,CASSFGGRNEQYF,TRBV27,TRBJ2-7,.,.
TGTGCCAGCAGCTTAATGGGGGGCACTGAAGCTTTCTTT,CASSLMGGTEAFF,TRBV7-8,TRBJ1-1,many,.
TGTGCCAGCAGCGTAGCGGGTGGGGGTACTGGAAACACCATATATTTT,CASSVAGGGTGNTIYF,TRBV9,TRBJ1-3,.,.
TGTGCCAGCAGTTCTCCTAGGACGCAGTACTTC,CASSSPRTQYF,TRBV28,TRBJ2-7,many,.
TGTGCCAGCAGCAAACCGGGACTAGCGGGAGAGGAGCAGTTCTTC,CASSKPGLAGEEQFF,TRBV25-1,TRBJ2-1,few,TRBD2
TGTGCCAGCAGTGCGGCGGGCCCCAATCAGCCCCAGCATTTT,CASSAAGPNQPQHF,TRBV7-9,TRBJ1-5,.,.
TGTGCCAGCAGTTTAGTAGCGGGCTCCTACAATGAGCAGTTCTTC,CASSLVAGSYNEQFF,TRBV27,TRBJ2-1,many,TRBD2
TGTGCCAGCAGTGCCGGTTATGACCCAGATACGCAGTATTTT,CASSAGYDPDTQYF,TRBV27,TRBJ2-3,.,.
TGTGCCAGCAGCTTCGACAGGGGTGGTACGCAGTATTTT,CASSFDRGGTQYF,TRBV5-4,TRBJ2-3,many,TRBD1
TGTGCCAGCAGCGTAGGACAGCTATCAACTGAAGCTTTCTTT,CASSVGQLSTEAFF,TRBV9,TRBJ1-1,.,.
TGCAGTGCTAGGGGAGGTCTATCCTACGAGCAGTACTTC,CSARGGLSYEQYF,TRBV20-1,TRBJ2-7,many,.
TGTGCCAGCAGTTACACGGGAGGGCCTAATGAGCAGTTCTTC,CASSYTGGPNEQFF,TRBV6-1,TRBJ2-1,many,TRBD2
TGTGCCAGCAGGCCCCCGGGACAGGGTAATTCACCCCTCCACTTT,CASRPPGQGNSPLHF,TRBV12-3/TRBV12-4,TRBJ1-6,many,TRBD1
TGTGCCAGCAGTTTACAGACCAGCTATGGCTACACCTTC,CASSLQTSYGYTF,TRBV28,TRBJ1-2,.,.
TGTACCAGCAGTACGGCCCTAAACACTGAAGCTTTCTTT,CTSSTALNTEAFF,TRBV12-3/TRBV12-4,TRBJ1-1,few,.
TGCGCCAGCAGCCGGGACACCAGTGATACGCAGTATTTT,CASSRDTSDTQYF,TRBV4-1,TRBJ2-3,many,.
TGTGCCAGCAGCTTAGGTCCGATGACTGAAGCTTTCTTT,CASSLGPMTEAFF,TRBV7-2,TRBJ1-1,.,.
TGCAGTGCTAGAGATGTCTGGTTCGGAAACACTGAAGCTTTCTTT,CSARDVWFGNTEAFF,TRBV20-1,TRBJ1-1,few,.
TGCGCCAGCAGCTCGGAGGGGTTGGAGGCGCAGTATTTT,CASSSEGLEAQYF,TRBV5-1,TRBJ2-3,.,.
TGTGCCAGCGCATTTTCCCTAGCCAAAAACATTCAGTACTTC,CASAFSLAKNIQYF,TRBV2,TRBJ2-4,.,.
TGTGCCAGCAGTCTGGGACTAGCGGGGAACTACGAGCAGTACTTC,CASSLGLAGNYEQYF,TRBV27,TRBJ2-7,many,TRBD2
TGTGCCAGCAGCTTGGAGGTTTTCGGAGAGACCCAGTGCTTC,CASSLEVFGETQCF,TRBV5-5,TRBJ2-5,many,.
TGCAGTGCCGTGTTTGGGATGTACACCTTC,CSAVFGMYTF,TRBV20-1,TRBJ1-2,many,.
TGTGCCAGCTCGTCCTCCGGCTCGACAGAGACCCAGTACTTC,CASSSSGSTETQYF,TRBV18,TRBJ2-5,many,.
TGTGCCAGCAGGTTTAACGGGGAGAACAATGAGCAGTTCTTC,CASRFNGENNEQFF,TRBV12-3/TRBV12-4,TRBJ2-1,many,.
TGTGCCAGCAGTGAAGCGCCGGGTGGCCAGCCCCAGCATTTT,CASSEAPGGQPQHF,TRBV2,TRBJ1-5,many,.
TGTGCCAGCAGTTCCCCACAGGCTAATCAGCCCCAGCATTTT,CASSSPQANQPQHF,TRBV18,TRBJ1-5,.,.
TGTGCCAGCCGGTTCGGGGTACTTGGCAATCAGCCCCAGCATTTT,CASRFGVLGNQPQHF,TRBV28,TRBJ1-5,.,.
TGTGCCAGTACCCCCGCGGGCCAGTCGGATACGCAGTATTTT,CASTPAGQSDTQYF,TRBV19,TRBJ2-3,.,.
TGCGCCAGCAGCTTGGGTAGGTCCGCGAACACCGGGGAGCTGTTTTTT,CASSLGRSANTGELFF,TRBV5-1,TRBJ2-2,.,.
TGTGCCAGCAAGGACTCTGGAAACACCATATATTTT,CASKDSGNTIYF,TRBV25-1,TRBJ1-3,.,.
TGTGCCAGCAGATTAACCGGAGGGGGGAGCGGGGGGGCCGTCGGGGAGCTGTTTTTT,CASRLTGGGSGGAVGELFF,TRBV6-1,TRBJ2-2,.,TRBD2
TGCAGCGTATCGGACGGGGGATACTATGGCTACACCTTC,CSVSDGGYYGYTF,TRBV29-1,TRBJ1-2,many,.
TGTGCCAGCAGCCCCCCTAGCGGACTCACAGATACGCAGTATTTT,CASSPPSGLTDTQYF,TRBV28,TRBJ2-3,many,TRBD2
TGTGCCAGCAGTGACCGACAGGCGTCTAATGAAAAACTGTTTTTT,CASSDRQASNEKLFF,TRBV6-2/TRBV6-3,TRBJ1-4,few,.
TGCAGTGCTAGGCTCGTGGCCGAGCAGTACTTC,CSARLVAEQYF,TRBV20-1,TRBJ2-7,.,.
TGTGCCAGCAGCTTGAGGGCCCACACTGAAGCTTTCTTT,CASSLRAHTEAFF,TRBV7-8,TRBJ1-1,many,.
TGTGCCAGCGTGGGGGAAGGGGCAGCTGAAGCTTTCTTT,CASVGEGAAEAFF,TRBV6-1,TRBJ1-1,.,.